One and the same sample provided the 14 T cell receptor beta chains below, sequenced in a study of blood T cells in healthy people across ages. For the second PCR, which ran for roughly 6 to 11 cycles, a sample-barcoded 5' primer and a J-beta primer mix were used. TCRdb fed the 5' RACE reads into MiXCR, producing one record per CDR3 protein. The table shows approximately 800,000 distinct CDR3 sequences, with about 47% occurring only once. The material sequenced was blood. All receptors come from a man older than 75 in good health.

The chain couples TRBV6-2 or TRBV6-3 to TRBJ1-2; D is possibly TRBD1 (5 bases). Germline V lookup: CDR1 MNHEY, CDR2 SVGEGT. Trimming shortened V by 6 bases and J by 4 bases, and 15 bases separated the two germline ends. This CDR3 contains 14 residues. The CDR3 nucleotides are TGTGCCAGCAGAGCCGGGGCACCCGGCTATGGCTACACCTTC. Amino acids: CASRAGAPGYGYTF.

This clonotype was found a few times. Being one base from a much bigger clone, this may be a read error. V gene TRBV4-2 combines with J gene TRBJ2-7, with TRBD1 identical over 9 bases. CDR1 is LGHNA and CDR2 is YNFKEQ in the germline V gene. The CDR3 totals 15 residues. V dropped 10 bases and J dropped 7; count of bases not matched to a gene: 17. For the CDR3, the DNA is TGTGCCACTTGGGCCGGACAGGGGATAGGGAATGAGCAGTACTTC. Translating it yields CATWAGQGIGNEQYF.

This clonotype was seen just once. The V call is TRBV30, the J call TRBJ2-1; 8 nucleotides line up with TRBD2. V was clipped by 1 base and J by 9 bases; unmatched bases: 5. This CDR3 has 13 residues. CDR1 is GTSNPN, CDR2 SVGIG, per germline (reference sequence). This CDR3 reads CAWSGPSGLEQFF. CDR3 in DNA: TGTGCCTGGAGTGGCCCTAGCGGGCTTGAGCAGTTCTTC.

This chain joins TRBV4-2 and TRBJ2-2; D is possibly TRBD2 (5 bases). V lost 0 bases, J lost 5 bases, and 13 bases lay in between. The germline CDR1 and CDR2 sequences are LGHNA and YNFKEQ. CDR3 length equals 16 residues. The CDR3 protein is CASSQDHVGRTGELFF. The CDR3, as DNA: TGTGCCAGCAGCCAAGATCATGTGGGGAGAACCGGGGAGCTGTTTTTT.

The CDR3 loop reads CASSADGSSYEQYF. Here the CDR3 DNA reads TGTGCCAGCAGTGCCGACGGCTCGTCCTACGAGCAGTACTTC. The chain combines TRBV7-2 with TRBJ2-7; no firm D call. The V gene lost 6 bases and the J gene lost 1 base, with 13 bases spanning the gap. Germline CDR1 reads SGHTA; CDR2 reads FQGNSA. The CDR3 spans 14 residues.

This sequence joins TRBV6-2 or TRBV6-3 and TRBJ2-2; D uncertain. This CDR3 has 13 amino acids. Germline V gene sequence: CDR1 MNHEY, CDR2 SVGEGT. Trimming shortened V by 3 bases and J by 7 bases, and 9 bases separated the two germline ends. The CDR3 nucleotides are TGTGCCAGCAGTTATCCGCCAAGCGGGGAGCTGTTTTTT. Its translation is CASSYPPSGELFF.

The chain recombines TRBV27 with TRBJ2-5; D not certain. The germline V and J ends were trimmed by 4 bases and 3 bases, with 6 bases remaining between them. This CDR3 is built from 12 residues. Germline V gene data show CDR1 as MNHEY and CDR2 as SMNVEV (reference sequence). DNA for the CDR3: TGTGCCAGCAGTTCGGTCGAAGAGACCCAGTACTTC. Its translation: CASSSVEETQYF.

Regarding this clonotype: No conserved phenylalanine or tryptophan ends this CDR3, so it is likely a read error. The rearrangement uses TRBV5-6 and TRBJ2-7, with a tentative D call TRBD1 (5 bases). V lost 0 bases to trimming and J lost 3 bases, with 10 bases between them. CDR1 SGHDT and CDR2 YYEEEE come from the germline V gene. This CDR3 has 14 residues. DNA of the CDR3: TGTGCCAGCAGCTTGGACGGACACGTCTACGAGCAGTACTTA. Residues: CASSLDGHVYEQYL.

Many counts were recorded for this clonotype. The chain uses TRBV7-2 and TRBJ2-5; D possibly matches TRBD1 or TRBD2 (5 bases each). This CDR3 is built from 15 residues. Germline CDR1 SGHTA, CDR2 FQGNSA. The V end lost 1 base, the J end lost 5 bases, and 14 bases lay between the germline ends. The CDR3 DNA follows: TGTGCCAGCAGCTTAGGGACCGGGACGAGGGAGACCCAGTACTTC. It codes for CASSLGTGTRETQYF.

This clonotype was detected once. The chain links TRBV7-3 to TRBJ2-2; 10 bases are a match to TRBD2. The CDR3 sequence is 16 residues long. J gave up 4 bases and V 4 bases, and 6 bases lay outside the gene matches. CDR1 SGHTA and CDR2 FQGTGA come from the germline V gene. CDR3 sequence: CASSSSSGSSTGELFF. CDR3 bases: TGTGCCAGCAGCTCGTCTAGCGGGAGTAGCACCGGGGAGCTGTTTTTT.

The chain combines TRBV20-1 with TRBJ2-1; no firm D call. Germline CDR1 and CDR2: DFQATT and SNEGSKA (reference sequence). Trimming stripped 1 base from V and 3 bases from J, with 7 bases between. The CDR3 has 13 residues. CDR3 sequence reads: CSARVGVYNEQFF. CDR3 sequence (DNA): TGCAGTGCTAGAGTTGGGGTCTACAATGAGCAGTTCTTC.

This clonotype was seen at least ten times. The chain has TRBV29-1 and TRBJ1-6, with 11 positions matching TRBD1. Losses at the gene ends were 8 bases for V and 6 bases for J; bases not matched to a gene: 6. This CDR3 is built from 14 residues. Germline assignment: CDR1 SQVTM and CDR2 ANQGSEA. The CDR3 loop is CSSGQGACNSPLHF. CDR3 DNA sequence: TGCAGCTCTGGACAGGGGGCGTGTAATTCACCCCTCCACTTT.

CDR3 nucleotides: TGCAGCGGTGGACAGGGAGGGGACATTCAGTACTTC. Translating it yields CSGGQGGDIQYF. The chain joins TRBV29-1 to TRBJ2-4; D may be TRBD1 (8 bases). Per germline, CDR1 SQVTM and CDR2 ANQGSEA. Trimming took off 7 bases at V and 8 bases at J, with 15 bases between the two ends. The CDR3 length is 12 residues. The full variable domain, rest sourced from reference TRBV29-1 and TRBJ2-4, is SAVISQKPSRDICQRGTSLTIQCQVDSQVTMMFWYRQQPGQSLTLIATANQGSEATYESGFVIDKFPISRPNLTFSTLTVSNMSPEDSSIYLCSGGQGGDIQYFGAGTRLSVL.

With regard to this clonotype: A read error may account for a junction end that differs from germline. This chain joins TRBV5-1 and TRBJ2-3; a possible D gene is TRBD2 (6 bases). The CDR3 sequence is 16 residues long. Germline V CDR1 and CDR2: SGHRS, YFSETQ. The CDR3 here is CASGLVADPSTDTQYF. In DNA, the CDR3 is TGCGCCAGCGGCTTGGTAGCGGACCCCAGCACAGATACGCAGTATTTT.